Each of the 21 T cell receptor beta chains below was sequenced from the same sample in a study of molecular identifiers for immune sequencing clone quantification (dated by TCRdb to 2017 to 2018). The library was obtained by PCR. Instrument used: Illumina HiSeq 4000. TCRdb ran its own pipeline on the public reads, namely fastp trimming at Q25 and MiXCR clone calling, and kept in-frame beta chains. When rows share a CDR3 protein, they turn into one entry using the most common DNA and genes. Recorded for this sample are approximately 670,000 distinct CDR3 sequences; 15% to 20% of them occurred a single time. The ten largest clones take up under 0.95% of the sample. The material sequenced was naive CD8+ T cells from blood, with Jurkat cell RNA spiked in. The sample's cell subset or site, from its label and the paper: FACS-sorted CD8+CD4-CCR7+CD45RA+ naive T cells. The receptors were gathered from a human donor in good health. Some libraries in this study had Jurkat cell RNA spiked in.

This clonotype was counted at least ten times. A read error may produce the germline difference seen at one junction end. The rearrangement links TRBV5-3 to TRBJ2-7, with a weak D call TRBD2 (5 bases). TRBV5-3 is an ORF, and what it does is uncertain. The CDR3 runs to 14 residues. In DNA, the CDR3 is TGTGCCGGAAGGTGGCTAGCAGGAGCGTACGAGCAGTACTTC. It is translated as CAGRWLAGAYEQYF.

The rearrangement joins TRBV20-1 to TRBJ2-2; 15 bases align to TRBD2. This CDR3 spans 17 amino acids. Germline CDR1 and CDR2: DFQATT and SNEGSKA (reference sequence). The trim removed 3 bases at V and 2 bases at J, leaving 4 bases unmatched. The CDR3 bases are TGCAGTGCTAGGTCGGGACTAGCGGGAGGAAACACCGGGGAGCTGTTTTTT. It yields the protein CSARSGLAGGNTGELFF.

This clonotype was seen a few times. The V call is TRBV5-1, the J call TRBJ1-1; D not certain. The CDR3 covers 15 residues. V was trimmed by 3 bases and J by 1 base, leaving 13 bases between them. Germline V gives CDR1 SGHRS, CDR2 YFSETQ. The CDR3 reads CASSWDLDANTEAFF. The CDR3 region has the DNA TGCGCCAGCAGCTGGGATCTAGACGCGAACACTGAAGCTTTCTTT.

The CDR3 bases are TGTGCCAGTGGCGAGGGTATGGATACGCAGTATTTT. Amino acids: CASGEGMDTQYF. This chain uses TRBV19 with TRBJ2-3; the D gene is possibly TRBD2 (5 bases). Deletions cut 8 bases from V and 6 bases from J, with 12 bases between. This CDR3 region has 12 residues. CDR1 is LNHDA and CDR2 is SQIVND in the germline V gene (reference sequence).

This clonotype was detected ten times or more. The chain links TRBV19 to TRBJ1-5; D is unclear. The V gene lost 6 bases and the J gene lost 3 bases, with 9 bases spanning the gap. The CDR3 runs to 13 residues. The germline V gene encodes CDR1 LNHDA and CDR2 SQIVND (reference sequence). The CDR3 coding sequence is TGTGCCAGTAGCCCGGCCCCCAATCAGCCCCAGCATTTT. Its protein product is CASSPAPNQPQHF.

This clonotype was observed at least ten times. The rearrangement uses TRBV7-9 and TRBJ1-1, with 8 positions matching TRBD1. The J segment lost 7 bases and the V segment lost 3 bases, leaving 4 bases of the junction unmatched. CDR1 and CDR2 (germline): SEHNR, FQNEAQ (reference sequence). The CDR3 is 13 amino acids. The CDR3 bases are TGTGCCAGCAGCTTCGGACAGGGAAATGAAGCTTTCTTT. Translated, it gives CASSFGQGNEAFF.

This clonotype was picked up a small number of times. The chain carries TRBV28 and TRBJ2-7; 7 positions match TRBD1. CDR3 length equals 16 residues. Germline loops: CDR1 MDHEN, CDR2 SYDVKM. V gave up 4 bases and J gave up 1 base; unmatched junction bases: 10. The CDR3 DNA sequence: TGTGCCAGCAGTTCTCTTAGACAGGGCTTGTCCTACGAGCAGTACTTC. Translated, it gives CASSSLRQGLSYEQYF.

In this sample, this clonotype turned up many times. The chain employs TRBV6-2 or TRBV6-3 and TRBJ1-1; D not certain. With 2 bases removed from V and 7 bases from J, the gap between germline ends came to 14 bases. The CDR3 sequence is 14 residues long. Germline V gene lookup returns CDR1 MNHEY and CDR2 SVGEGT. For the CDR3, the DNA is TGTGCCAGCAGTTACCCGAATGCGATCGATGAAGCTTTCTTT. Translated, it gives CASSYPNAIDEAFF.

There are many counts of this clonotype. The chain carries TRBV7-9 and TRBJ1-1; no firm D call. Trimming shortened V by 7 bases and J by 0 bases, and 15 bases separated the two germline ends. Germline V gives CDR1 SEHNR, CDR2 FQNEAQ (reference sequence). There are 15 residues in the CDR3. DNA of the CDR3: TGTGCCAGCACGGAGGACTATGACATGAACACTGAAGCTTTCTTT. Protein: CASTEDYDMNTEAFF.

This clonotype was seen only a few times. This chain joins TRBV6-2 or TRBV6-3 and TRBJ2-1; D is possibly TRBD1 (6 bases). The CDR3 runs to 14 residues. Germline CDR1 reads MNHEY; CDR2 reads SVGEGT. The V end was cut by 8 bases, the J end by 4 bases, with 15 bases between. The CDR3 DNA follows: TGTGCCAGCGAATATAACAGGGTGTACAATGAGCAGTTCTTC. Residues: CASEYNRVYNEQFF.

The table lists this clonotype with many counts. The rearrangement uses TRBV7-9 and TRBJ2-2, with D possibly being TRBD1 (6 bases). Trimming shortened V by 3 bases and J by 0 bases, and 11 bases separated the two germline ends. From germline, CDR1 is SEHNR and CDR2 FQNEAQ (reference sequence). The CDR3 runs 16 residues. CDR3 sequence: CASSFSGTTNTGELFF. The CDR3 DNA sequence: TGTGCCAGCAGCTTCTCCGGGACAACGAACACCGGGGAGCTGTTTTTT.

The table lists this clonotype with a few counts. The J gene is TRBJ2-1, the V gene TRBV7-6, with 8 bases matching TRBD2. This CDR3 contains 17 residues. V shed 3 bases and J 5 bases; nucleotides not matched to a gene: 12. Germline loops: CDR1 SGHVS, CDR2 FNYEAQ. DNA of the CDR3: TGTGCCAGCAGCTTGAATCAACTAGCGGCTGGCCACAATGAGCAGTTCTTC. Translation: CASSLNQLAAGHNEQFF.

This clonotype was seen more than once but under ten times. V gene TRBV24-1 combines with J gene TRBJ2-3; 10 bases fit TRBD2. This CDR3 spans 16 amino acids. The ends lost 9 bases at V and 1 base at J; junction bases unmatched: 9. CDR1 is KGHDR, CDR2 SFDVKD, per germline. This CDR3 reads CATSPSGSIGTDTQYF. The CDR3 DNA is TGTGCCACCTCCCCTAGCGGGAGTATCGGCACAGATACGCAGTATTTT.

As regards this clonotype: A much larger clone is a single base away; this may be a read error. The CDR3 nucleotides are TGTGCCAGCTCGGGGGTCACCTACGATGAGCAGTTCTTC. Translation: CASSGVTYDEQFF. The chain joins TRBV7-9 to TRBJ2-1, with D maybe TRBD2 (6 bases). The CDR3 covers 13 residues. Germline V lookup: CDR1 SEHNR, CDR2 FQNEAQ (reference sequence).

This clonotype showed up just a few times. The chain joins TRBV4-3 to TRBJ1-1; D unclear. V was shortened by 1 base and J by 11 bases, with 20 bases between the two germline ends. Germline CDR1 and CDR2: LGHNA and YSLEER. The length of the CDR3 is 15 residues. The DNA of the CDR3 is TGCGCCAGCAGCCAAGGGACCCGATTACCCTTTTGGGCTTTCTTT. Protein sequence: CASSQGTRLPFWAFF.

This clonotype was observed a handful of times. The CDR3 region is CASSQEISQLYGYTF. The CDR3 coding sequence is TGCGCCAGCAGCCAAGAAATCTCCCAGCTATATGGCTACACCTTC. The chain links TRBV4-1 to TRBJ1-2; D remains unclear. The V and J ends lost 0 bases and 5 bases respectively, with 13 bases between them. Germline values: CDR1 MGHRA, CDR2 YSYEKL. This CDR3 is 15 amino acids long.

This clonotype has at least ten counts. The genes are TRBV5-6 and TRBJ2-1; D perhaps matches TRBD2 (5 bases). Germline V gene data show CDR1 as SGHDT and CDR2 as YYEEEE. Trimming removed 0 bases from V and 8 bases from J, with 15 bases in between. This CDR3 is 15 amino acids long. CDR3 protein: CASSLVRLAGDEQFF. CDR3 sequence (DNA): TGTGCCAGCAGCTTGGTGAGGCTAGCTGGGGATGAGCAGTTCTTC.

This clonotype appeared a single time. A much bigger clone sits one base away, suggesting this may be a read error. CDR3 DNA sequence: TGTGCCAGCCTCGTGGGGACAAACAAAAGGGAGCAGTACTTC. As protein: CASLVGTNKREQYF. The chain employs TRBV6-6 and TRBJ2-7; D is perhaps TRBD1 (6 bases). The CDR3 sequence is 14 residues long. The V gene lost 8 bases and the J gene lost 7 bases, with 21 bases spanning the gap. Looked up from germline, CDR1 is MNHNY and CDR2 is SVGAGI (reference sequence).

Many counts were recorded for this clonotype. The chain has TRBV2 and TRBJ2-7, with D possibly being TRBD2 (6 bases). In germline, CDR1 is SNHLY, CDR2 FYNNEI. CDR3 length equals 15 residues. The V end lost 0 bases, the J end lost 4 bases, and 13 bases lay between the germline ends. CDR3 amino acids: CASSEAVGGKYEQYF. The CDR3 nucleotides read TGTGCCAGCAGTGAAGCGGTCGGGGGAAAGTACGAGCAGTACTTC.

This clonotype came up many times. J is TRBJ2-5 and V is TRBV2, with 11 bases identical to TRBD2. This CDR3 spans 18 amino acids. Germline assignment: CDR1 SNHLY and CDR2 FYNNEI. J gave up 5 bases and V 1 base, and 12 bases lay outside the gene matches. The CDR3 reads CASSEGVYVLAGVETQYF. The CDR3 DNA follows: TGTGCCAGCAGTGAAGGGGTTTACGTACTAGCGGGGGTTGAGACCCAGTACTTC.

This clonotype was picked up many times. This chain uses TRBV7-6 with TRBJ2-1, with D perhaps matching TRBD1 (7 bases). Germline V gives CDR1 SGHVS, CDR2 FNYEAQ. Between the trimmed V and J ends, which lost 5 bases and 8 bases, there was a span of 22 bases. This CDR3 contains 16 residues. CDR3 loop: CASSPGGQWDEDEQFF. CDR3 nucleotides: TGTGCCAGCAGCCCCGGGGGACAGTGGGACGAGGATGAGCAGTTCTTC.